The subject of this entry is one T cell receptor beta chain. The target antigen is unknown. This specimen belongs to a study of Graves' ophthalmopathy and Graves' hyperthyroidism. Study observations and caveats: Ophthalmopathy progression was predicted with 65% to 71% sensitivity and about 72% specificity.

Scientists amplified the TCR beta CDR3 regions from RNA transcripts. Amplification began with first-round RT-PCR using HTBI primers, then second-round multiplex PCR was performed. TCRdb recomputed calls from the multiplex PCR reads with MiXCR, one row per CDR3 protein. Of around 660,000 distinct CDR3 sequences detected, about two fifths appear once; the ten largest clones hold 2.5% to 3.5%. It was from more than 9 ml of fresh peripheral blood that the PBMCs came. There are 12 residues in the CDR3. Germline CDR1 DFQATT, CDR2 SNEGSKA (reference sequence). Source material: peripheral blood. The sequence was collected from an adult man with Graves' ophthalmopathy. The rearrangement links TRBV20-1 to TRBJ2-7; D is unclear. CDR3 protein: CSLGGPPYEQYF. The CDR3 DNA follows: TGCAGCTTAGGCGGCCCACCCTACGAGCAGTACTTC.